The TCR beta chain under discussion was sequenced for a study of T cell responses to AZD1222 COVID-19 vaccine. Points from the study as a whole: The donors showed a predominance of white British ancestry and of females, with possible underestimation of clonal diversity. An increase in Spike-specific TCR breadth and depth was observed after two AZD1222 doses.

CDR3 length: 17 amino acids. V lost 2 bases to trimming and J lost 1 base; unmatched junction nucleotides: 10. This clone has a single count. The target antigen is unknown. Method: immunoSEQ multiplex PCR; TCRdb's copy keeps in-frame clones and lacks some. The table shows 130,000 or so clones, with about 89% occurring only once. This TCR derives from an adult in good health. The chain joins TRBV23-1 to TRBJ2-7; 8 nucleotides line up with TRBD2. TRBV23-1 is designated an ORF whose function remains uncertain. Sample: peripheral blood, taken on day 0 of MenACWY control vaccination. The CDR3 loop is CASSQPGLVFRSYEQYF. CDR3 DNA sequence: TGCGCCAGCAGTCAACCGGGACTAGTCTTTAGATCCTACGAGCAGTACTTC.